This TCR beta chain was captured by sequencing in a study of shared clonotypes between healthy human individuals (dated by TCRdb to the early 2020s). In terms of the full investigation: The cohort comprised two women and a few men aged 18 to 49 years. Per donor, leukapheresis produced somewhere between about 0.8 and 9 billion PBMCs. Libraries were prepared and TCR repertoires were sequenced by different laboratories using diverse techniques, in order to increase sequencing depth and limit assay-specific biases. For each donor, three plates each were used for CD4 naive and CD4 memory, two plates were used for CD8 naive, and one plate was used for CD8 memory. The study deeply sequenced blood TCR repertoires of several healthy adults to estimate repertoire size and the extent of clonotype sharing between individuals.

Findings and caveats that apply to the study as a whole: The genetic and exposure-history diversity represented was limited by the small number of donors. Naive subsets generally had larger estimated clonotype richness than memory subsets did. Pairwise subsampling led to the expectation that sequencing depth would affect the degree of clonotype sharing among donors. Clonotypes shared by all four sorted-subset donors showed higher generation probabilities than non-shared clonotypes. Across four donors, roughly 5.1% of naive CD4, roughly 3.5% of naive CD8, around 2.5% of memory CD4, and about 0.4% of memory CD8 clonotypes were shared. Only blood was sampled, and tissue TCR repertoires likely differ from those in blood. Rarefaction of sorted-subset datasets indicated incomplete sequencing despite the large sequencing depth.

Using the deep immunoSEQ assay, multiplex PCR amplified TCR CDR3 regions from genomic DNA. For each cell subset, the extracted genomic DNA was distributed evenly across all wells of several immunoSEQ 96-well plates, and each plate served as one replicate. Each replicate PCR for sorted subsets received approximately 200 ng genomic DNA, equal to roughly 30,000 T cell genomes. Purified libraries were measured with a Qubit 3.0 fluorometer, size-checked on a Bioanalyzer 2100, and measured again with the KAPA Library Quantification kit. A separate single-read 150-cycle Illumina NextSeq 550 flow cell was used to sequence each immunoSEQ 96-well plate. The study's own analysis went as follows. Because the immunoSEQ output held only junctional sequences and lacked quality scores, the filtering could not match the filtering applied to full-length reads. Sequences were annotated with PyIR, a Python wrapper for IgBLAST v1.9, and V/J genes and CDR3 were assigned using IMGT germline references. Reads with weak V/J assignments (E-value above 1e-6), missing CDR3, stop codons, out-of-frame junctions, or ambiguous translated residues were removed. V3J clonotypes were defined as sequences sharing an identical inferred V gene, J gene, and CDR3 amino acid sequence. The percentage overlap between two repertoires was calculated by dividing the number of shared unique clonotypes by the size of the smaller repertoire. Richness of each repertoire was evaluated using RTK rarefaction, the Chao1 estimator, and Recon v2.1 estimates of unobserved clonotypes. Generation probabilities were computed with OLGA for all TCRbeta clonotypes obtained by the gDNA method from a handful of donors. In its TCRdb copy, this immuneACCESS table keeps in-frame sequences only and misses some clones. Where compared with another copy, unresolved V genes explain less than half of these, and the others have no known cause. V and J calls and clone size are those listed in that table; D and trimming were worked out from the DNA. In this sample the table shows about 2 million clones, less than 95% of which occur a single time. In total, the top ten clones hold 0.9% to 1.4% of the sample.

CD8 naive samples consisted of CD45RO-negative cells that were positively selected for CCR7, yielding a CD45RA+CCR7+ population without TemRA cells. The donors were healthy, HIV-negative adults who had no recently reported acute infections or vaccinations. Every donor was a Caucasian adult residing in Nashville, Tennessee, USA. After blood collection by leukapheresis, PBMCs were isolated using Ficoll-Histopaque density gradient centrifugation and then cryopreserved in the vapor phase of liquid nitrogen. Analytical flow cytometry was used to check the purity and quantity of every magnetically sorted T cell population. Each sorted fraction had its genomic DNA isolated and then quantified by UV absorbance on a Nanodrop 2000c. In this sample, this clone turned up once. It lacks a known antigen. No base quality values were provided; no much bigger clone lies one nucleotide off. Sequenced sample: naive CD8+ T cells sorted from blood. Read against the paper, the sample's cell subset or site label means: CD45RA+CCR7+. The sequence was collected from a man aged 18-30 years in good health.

The CDR3 corresponds to CASSSPNLRGLREQYF. The nucleotide sequence is given as TGTGCCAGCAGTTCACCAAATCTTAGGGGACTCCGCGAGCAGTACTTC. The chain couples TRBV6-5 to TRBJ2-7; the D gene is perhaps TRBD2, from 6 matching bases. Taken from cysteine to phenylalanine, the CDR3 has 16 residues. The DNA shown is the 48-base CDR3, in frame from base 1. The junction shows trimming of 4 bases on V and 6 bases on J, plus 22 bases between the germline ends. Per the germline V gene, MNHEY is the CDR1 and SVGAGI is the CDR2.